The present TCR beta chain was sequenced within a study of blood T cell repertoires in COVID-19. Germline V CDR1 and CDR2: LGHDT, YNNKEL (reference sequence). V lost 4 bases to trimming and J lost 4 bases; unmatched junction nucleotides: 20. The CDR3 is 19 amino acids. How the authors handled the data: Using reference gene primer amplification, nucleated cell counts were estimated. The data were produced by immunoSEQ multiplex PCR, yet TCRdb's version contains in-frame clones alone and is incomplete. That table gives V, J and clone size, and the DNA gave D and trimming. The profile shows about 150,000 clones, about 85% of them singletons.

Sequencing was carried out using peripheral blood. The clonotype comes from a woman between 65 and 79 years old with acute or convalescent COVID-19. The genes are TRBV3-1 (or the pseudogene TRBV3-2) and TRBJ2-3; TRBD2 matches at 7 bases. The DNA for the CDR3 is TGTGCCAGCAGCCCCCCGCTGGGGAGTCGGCGGGGGTATGCAGATACGCAGTATTTT. This sequence encodes CASSPPLGSRRGYADTQYF.